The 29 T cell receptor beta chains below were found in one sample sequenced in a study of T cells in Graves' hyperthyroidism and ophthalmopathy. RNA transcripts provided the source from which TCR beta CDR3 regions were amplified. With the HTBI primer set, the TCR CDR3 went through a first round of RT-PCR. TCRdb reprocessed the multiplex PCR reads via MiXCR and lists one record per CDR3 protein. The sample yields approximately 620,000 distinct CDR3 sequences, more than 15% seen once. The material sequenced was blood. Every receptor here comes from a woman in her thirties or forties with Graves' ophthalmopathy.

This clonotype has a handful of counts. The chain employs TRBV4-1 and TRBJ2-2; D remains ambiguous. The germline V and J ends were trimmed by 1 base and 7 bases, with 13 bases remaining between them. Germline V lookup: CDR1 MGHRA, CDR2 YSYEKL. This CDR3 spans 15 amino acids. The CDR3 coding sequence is TGCGCCAGCAGCCAAGTGGCCACTGCTAACGGGGAGCTGTTTTTT. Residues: CASSQVATANGELFF.

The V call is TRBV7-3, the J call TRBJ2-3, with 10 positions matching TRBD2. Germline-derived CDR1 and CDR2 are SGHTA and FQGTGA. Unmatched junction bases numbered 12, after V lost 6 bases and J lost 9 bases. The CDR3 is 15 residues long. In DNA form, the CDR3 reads TGTGCCAGCAGTTTGGGAATAGCGGGGGGCCGGACGCAGTATTTT. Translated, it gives CASSLGIAGGRTQYF.

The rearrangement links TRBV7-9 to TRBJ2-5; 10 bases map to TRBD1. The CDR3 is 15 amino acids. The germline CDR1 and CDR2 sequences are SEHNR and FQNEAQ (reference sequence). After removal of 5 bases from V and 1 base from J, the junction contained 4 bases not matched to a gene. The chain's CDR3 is CASSLGDRGQETQYF. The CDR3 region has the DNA TGTGCCAGCAGCCTAGGGGACAGGGGCCAAGAGACCCAGTACTTC.

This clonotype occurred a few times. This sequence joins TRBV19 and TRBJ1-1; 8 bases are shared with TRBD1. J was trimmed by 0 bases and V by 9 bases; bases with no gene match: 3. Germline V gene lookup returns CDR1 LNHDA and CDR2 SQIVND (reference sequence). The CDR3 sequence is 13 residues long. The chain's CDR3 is CASNRGMNTEAFF. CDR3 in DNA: TGTGCCAGCAACAGGGGGATGAACACTGAAGCTTTCTTT.

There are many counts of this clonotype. The CDR3 DNA reads as TGTGCCAGCAGTCCAGGGGGAGCTAACTATGGCTACACCTTC. Translating it yields CASSPGGANYGYTF. The V call is TRBV2, the J call TRBJ1-2; TRBD1 agrees at 7 bases. The CDR3 extends over 14 amino acids. V dropped 5 bases and J dropped 0; count of bases not matched to a gene: 3. Germline CDR1 reads SNHLY; CDR2 reads FYNNEI.

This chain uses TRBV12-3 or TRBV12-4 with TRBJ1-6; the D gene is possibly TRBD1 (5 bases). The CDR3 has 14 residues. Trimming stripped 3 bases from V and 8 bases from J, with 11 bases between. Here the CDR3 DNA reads TGTGCCAGCAGTTTGGGGGGTGGATATTCACCCCTCCACTTT. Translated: CASSLGGGYSPLHF.

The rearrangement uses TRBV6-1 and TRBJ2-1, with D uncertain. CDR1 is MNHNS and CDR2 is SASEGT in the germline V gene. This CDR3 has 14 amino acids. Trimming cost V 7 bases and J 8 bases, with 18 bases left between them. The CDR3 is CASKLSLTPHEQFF. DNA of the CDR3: TGTGCCAGCAAGTTAAGCTTAACCCCACATGAGCAGTTCTTC.

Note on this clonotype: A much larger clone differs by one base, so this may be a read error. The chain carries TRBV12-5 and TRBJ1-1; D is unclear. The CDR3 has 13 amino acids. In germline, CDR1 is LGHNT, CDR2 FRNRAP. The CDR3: CASGLYGNTEASF. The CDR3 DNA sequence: TGTGCTAGTGGTTTGTACGGGAACACTGAAGCTTCCTTT.

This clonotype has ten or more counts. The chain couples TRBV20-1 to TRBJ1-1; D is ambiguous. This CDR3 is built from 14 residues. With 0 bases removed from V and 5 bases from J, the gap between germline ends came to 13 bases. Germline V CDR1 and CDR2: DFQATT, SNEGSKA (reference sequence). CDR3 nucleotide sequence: TGCAGTGCTAGAGATGGGGTTGGGGAAACTGAAGCTTTCTTT. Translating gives CSARDGVGETEAFF.

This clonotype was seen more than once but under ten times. In DNA form, the CDR3 reads TGCGCCAGCAGCCAAGTGGGGGTTAAAGAGACCCAGTACTTC. It specifies CASSQVGVKETQYF. V usage is TRBV4-1 and J usage is TRBJ2-5, with D possibly being TRBD1 or TRBD2 (5 bases each). The CDR3 totals 14 residues. Germline CDR1 reads MGHRA; CDR2 reads YSYEKL. The ends were cut back, 1 base at V and 3 bases at J, with 9 bases in the middle.

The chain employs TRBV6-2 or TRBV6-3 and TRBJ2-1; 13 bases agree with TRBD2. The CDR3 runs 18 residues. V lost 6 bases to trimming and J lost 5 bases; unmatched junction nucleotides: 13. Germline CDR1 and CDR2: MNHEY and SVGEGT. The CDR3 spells CASSDPGTSGKGDNEQFF. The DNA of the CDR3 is TGTGCCAGCAGCGACCCCGGGACTAGCGGGAAAGGCGACAATGAGCAGTTCTTC.

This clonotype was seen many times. The CDR3 spells CASSERRGGYGYTF. CDR3 in DNA: TGTGCCAGCAGTGAACGGAGGGGTGGCTATGGCTACACCTTC. The rearrangement uses TRBV2 and TRBJ1-2; D might be TRBD1 (5 bases). In germline, CDR1 is SNHLY, CDR2 FYNNEI. The CDR3 extends over 14 amino acids. Trimming removed 2 bases at V and 4 bases at J, with 11 bases between.

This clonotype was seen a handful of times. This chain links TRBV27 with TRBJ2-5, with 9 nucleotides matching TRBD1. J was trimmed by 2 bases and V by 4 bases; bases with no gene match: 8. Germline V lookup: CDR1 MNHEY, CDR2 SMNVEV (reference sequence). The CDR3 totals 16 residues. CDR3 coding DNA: TGTGCCAGCAGTTCCCGAGCCGGGACAGGGCAAGAGACCCAGTACTTC. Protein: CASSSRAGTGQETQYF.

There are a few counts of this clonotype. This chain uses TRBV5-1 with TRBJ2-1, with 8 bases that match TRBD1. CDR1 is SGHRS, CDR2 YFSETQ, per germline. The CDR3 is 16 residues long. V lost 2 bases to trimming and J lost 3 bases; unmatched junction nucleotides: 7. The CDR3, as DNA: TGCGCCAGCAGCTTTAGTCAGGGGGCTTACTACAATGAGCAGTTCTTC. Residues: CASSFSQGAYYNEQFF.

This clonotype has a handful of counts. The CDR3 bases are TGTGCCAGCAGCTTCGTGACCTACGAGCAGTACTTC. As protein: CASSFVTYEQYF. This sequence joins TRBV7-9 and TRBJ2-7; D gene unclear. The CDR3 covers 12 residues. Germline V lookup: CDR1 SEHNR, CDR2 FQNEAQ (reference sequence). The V end lost 3 bases, the J end lost 2 bases, and 5 bases lay between the germline ends.

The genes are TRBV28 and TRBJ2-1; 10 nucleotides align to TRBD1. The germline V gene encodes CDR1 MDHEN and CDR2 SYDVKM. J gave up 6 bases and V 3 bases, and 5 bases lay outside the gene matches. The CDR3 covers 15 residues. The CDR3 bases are TGTGCCAGCAGTTTGGGACAGGGGCCCGGCAATGAGCAGTTCTTC. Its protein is CASSLGQGPGNEQFF.

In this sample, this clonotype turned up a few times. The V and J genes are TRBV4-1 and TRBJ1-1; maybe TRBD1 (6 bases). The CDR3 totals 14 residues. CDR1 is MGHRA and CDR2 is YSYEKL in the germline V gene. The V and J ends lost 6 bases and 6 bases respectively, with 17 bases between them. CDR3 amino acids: CASRASGAKAEAFF. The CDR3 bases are TGCGCCAGCAGGGCCTCAGGGGCCAAAGCTGAAGCTTTCTTT.

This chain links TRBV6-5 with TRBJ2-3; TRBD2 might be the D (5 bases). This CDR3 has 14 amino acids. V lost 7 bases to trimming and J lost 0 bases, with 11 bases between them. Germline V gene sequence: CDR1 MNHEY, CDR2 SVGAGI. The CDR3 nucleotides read TGTGCCAGCACTTGGACTGCTAGCACAGATACGCAGTATTTT. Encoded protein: CASTWTASTDTQYF.

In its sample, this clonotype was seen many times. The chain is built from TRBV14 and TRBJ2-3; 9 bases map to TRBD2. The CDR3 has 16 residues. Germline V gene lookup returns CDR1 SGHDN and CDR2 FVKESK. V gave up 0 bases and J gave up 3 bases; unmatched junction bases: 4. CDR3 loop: CASSQDAAGGTDTQYF. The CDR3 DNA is TGTGCCAGCAGCCAAGATGCAGCGGGAGGAACAGATACGCAGTATTTT.

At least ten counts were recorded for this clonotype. The CDR3 is CSASPTSGGGNEQFF. The CDR3 nucleotides are TGCAGTGCTAGCCCCACTAGCGGCGGGGGTAATGAGCAGTTCTTC. The rearrangement joins TRBV20-1 to TRBJ2-1; 8 bases fit TRBD2. V shed 3 bases and J 7 bases; nucleotides not matched to a gene: 11. CDR1 is DFQATT and CDR2 is SNEGSKA in the germline V gene (reference sequence). The CDR3 contains 15 residues.

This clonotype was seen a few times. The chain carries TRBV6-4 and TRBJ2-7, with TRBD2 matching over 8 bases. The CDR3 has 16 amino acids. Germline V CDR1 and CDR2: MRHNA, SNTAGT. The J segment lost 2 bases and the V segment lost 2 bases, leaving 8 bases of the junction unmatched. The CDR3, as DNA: TGTGCCAGCAGTGACCCGGGGGGGAGGCGAACCTACGAGCAGTACTTC. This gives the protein CASSDPGGRRTYEQYF.

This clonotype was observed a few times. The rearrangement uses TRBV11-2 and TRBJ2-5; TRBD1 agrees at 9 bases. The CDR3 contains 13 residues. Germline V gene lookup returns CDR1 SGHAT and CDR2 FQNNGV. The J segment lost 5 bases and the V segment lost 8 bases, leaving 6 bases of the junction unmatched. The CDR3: CASQFGQGETQYF. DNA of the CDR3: TGTGCCAGCCAGTTTGGACAGGGGGAGACCCAGTACTTC.

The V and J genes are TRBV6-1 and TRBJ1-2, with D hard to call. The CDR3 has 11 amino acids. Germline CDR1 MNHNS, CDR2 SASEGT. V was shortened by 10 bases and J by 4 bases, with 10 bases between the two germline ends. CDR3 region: CATRDGYGYTF. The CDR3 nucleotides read TGTGCCACCCGTGATGGCTATGGCTACACCTTC.

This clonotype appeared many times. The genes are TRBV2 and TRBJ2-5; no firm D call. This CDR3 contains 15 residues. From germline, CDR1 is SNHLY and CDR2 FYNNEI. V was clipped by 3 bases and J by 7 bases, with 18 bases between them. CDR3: CASSEEYGAKRTQYF. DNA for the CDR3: TGTGCCAGCAGTGAGGAATACGGAGCCAAAAGGACCCAGTACTTC.

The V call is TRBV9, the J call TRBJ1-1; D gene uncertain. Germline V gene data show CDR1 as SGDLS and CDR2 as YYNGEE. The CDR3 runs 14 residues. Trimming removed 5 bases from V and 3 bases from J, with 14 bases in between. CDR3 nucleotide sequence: TGTGCCAGCAGTTTAGGAACATCTTACACTGAAGCTTTCTTT. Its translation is CASSLGTSYTEAFF.

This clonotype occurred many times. CDR3 sequence: CASSQGTSGGFLTDTQYF. CDR3 nucleotide sequence: TGTGCCAGCAGCCAAGGGACTAGCGGGGGGTTCCTCACAGATACGCAGTATTTT. This sequence joins TRBV12-3 or TRBV12-4 and TRBJ2-3, with 15 bases identical to TRBD2. This CDR3 is built from 18 residues. The J segment lost 2 bases and the V segment lost 6 bases, leaving 9 bases of the junction unmatched.

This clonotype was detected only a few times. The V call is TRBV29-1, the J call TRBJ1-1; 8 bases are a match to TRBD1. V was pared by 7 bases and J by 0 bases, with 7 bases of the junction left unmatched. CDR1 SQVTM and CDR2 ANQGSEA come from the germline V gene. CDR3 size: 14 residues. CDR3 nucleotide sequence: TGCAGCGCCGGACAGGGAGGGTTGAACACTGAAGCTTTCTTT. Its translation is CSAGQGGLNTEAFF.

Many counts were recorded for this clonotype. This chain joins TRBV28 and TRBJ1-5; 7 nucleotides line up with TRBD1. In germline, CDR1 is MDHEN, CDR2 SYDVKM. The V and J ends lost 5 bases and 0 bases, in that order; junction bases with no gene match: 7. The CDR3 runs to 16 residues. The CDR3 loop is CASSPRQGYSNQPQHF. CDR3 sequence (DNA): TGTGCCAGCAGTCCAAGACAGGGTTATAGCAATCAGCCCCAGCATTTT.

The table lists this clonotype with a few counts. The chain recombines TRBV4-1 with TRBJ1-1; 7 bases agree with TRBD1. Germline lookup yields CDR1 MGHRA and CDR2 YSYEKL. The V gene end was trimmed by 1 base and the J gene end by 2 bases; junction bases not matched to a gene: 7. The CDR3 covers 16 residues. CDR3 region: CASSQVGRGLNTEAFF. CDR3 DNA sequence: TGCGCCAGCAGCCAAGTAGGGAGGGGGCTCAACACTGAAGCTTTCTTT.